A single sample gave rise to the 20 T cell receptor beta chains below, sequenced in a study of control samples from healthy donors and cancer patients. Repertoires were generated with immunoSEQ multiplex PCR, while TCRdb's copy carries only in-frame clones and drops some. The data contain around 130,000 clones, just under 90% of them singletons. Sample: PBMCs. The receptors originated from a man aged 45 to 65 with head and neck cancer.

The sample holds a few counts of this clone. V is TRBV7-6 and J is TRBJ2-3, with a tentative D call TRBD2 (5 bases). This CDR3 has 16 amino acids. The germline V and J ends were trimmed by 2 bases and 0 bases, with 12 bases remaining between them. Germline V gives CDR1 SGHVS, CDR2 FNYEAQ. As DNA, the CDR3 is TGTGCCAGCAGCTTATTGACGGGGAGCAGCACAGATACGCAGTATTTT. It specifies CASSLLTGSSTDTQYF.

This sequence joins TRBV30 and TRBJ2-2; D not certain. The germline V gene encodes CDR1 GTSNPN and CDR2 SVGIG (reference sequence). V lost 2 bases to trimming and J lost 5 bases, with 6 bases between them. CDR3 length: 12 amino acids. The CDR3 DNA reads as TGTGCCTGGAGTTTCGGGACCGGGGAGCTGTTTTTT. This codes for CAWSFGTGELFF. Complete variable domain (other parts from reference TRBV30 and TRBJ2-2): SQTIHQWPATLVQPVGSPLSLECTVEGTSNPNLYWYRQAAGRGLQLLFYSVGIGQISSEVPQNLSASRPQDRQFILSSKKLLLSDSGFYLCAWSFGTGELFFGEGSRLTVL.

The chain couples TRBV13 to TRBJ1-4; maybe TRBD1 (5 bases). V was shortened by 5 bases and J by 5 bases, with 15 bases between the two germline ends. This CDR3 region has 15 residues. Germline V gives CDR1 PRHDT, CDR2 FYEKMQ (reference sequence). In nucleotides, the CDR3 is TGTGCCAGCAGCCCCACAAGGGGCTGGAATGAAAAACTGTTTTTT. Protein: CASSPTRGWNEKLFF.

V is TRBV5-1 and J is TRBJ1-2; D gene unclear. The germline CDR1 and CDR2 sequences are SGHRS and YFSETQ. Deletions cut 2 bases from V and 2 bases from J, with 10 bases between. The length of the CDR3 is 14 residues. CDR3 amino acids: CASSFDGPNYGYTF. Written as DNA, the CDR3 is TGCGCCAGCAGCTTTGACGGTCCCAACTATGGCTACACCTTC. Drawing the rest from reference TRBV5-1 and TRBJ1-2, the complete variable domain is KAGVTQTPRYLIKTRGQQVTLSCSPISGHRSVSWYQQTPGQGLQFLFEYFSETQRNKGNFPGRFSGRQFSNSRSEMNVSTLELGDSALYLCASSFDGPNYGYTFGSGTRLTVV.

The chain has TRBV5-6 and TRBJ2-4; 10 nucleotides line up with TRBD2. Germline loops: CDR1 SGHDT, CDR2 YYEEEE. This CDR3 is 14 amino acids long. V shed 0 bases and J 14 bases; nucleotides not matched to a gene: 8. The CDR3 sequence is CASSLALAGEPKYF. The CDR3 coding sequence is TGTGCCAGCAGCTTGGCTCTAGCGGGGGAGCCCAAGTACTTC.

The J gene is TRBJ1-2, the V gene TRBV6-2 or TRBV6-3; 7 bases fit TRBD1. Germline CDR1 MNHEY, CDR2 SVGEGT. The trim removed 6 bases at V and 6 bases at J, leaving 10 bases unmatched. CDR3 size: 14 residues. CDR3 residues: CASSPRSTGDGYTF. The DNA for the CDR3 is TGTGCCAGCAGCCCTAGAAGTACAGGGGATGGCTACACCTTC.

V is TRBV27 and J is TRBJ2-1; 10 bases map to TRBD1. Germline V gene lookup returns CDR1 MNHEY and CDR2 SMNVEV (reference sequence). The CDR3 runs to 15 residues. The V segment lost 7 bases and the J segment 10 bases; nucleotides outside the gene matches: 13. Here the CDR3 reads CASIVGTGASREQFF. CDR3 DNA: TGTGCCAGCATAGTAGGGACAGGGGCTTCACGGGAGCAGTTCTTC.

V and J are TRBV18 and TRBJ2-5, with D uncertain. CDR3 size: 11 residues. From germline, CDR1 is KGHSH and CDR2 LQKENI. The ends were cut back, 5 bases at V and 1 base at J, with 2 bases in the middle. The CDR3 is CASSGQETQYF. CDR3 nucleotide sequence: TGTGCCAGCTCAGGCCAAGAGACCCAGTACTTC.

The CDR3 coding sequence is TGTGCCAGCAGCCCAGGGATACGGGGGAGCCCCGGGTCGGAGACCCAGTACTTC. It translates to CASSPGIRGSPGSETQYF. V usage is TRBV3-1 (or the pseudogene TRBV3-2) and J usage is TRBJ2-5, with D possibly being TRBD2 (6 bases). From germline, CDR1 is LGHDT and CDR2 YNNKEL (reference sequence). This CDR3 is built from 18 residues. Trimming stripped 4 bases from V and 5 bases from J, with 26 bases between.

The J gene is TRBJ1-5, the V gene TRBV5-1; 8 bases align to TRBD1. The ends lost 5 bases at V and 7 bases at J; junction bases unmatched: 8. This CDR3 is built from 14 residues. Germline CDR1 and CDR2: SGHRS and YFSETQ. CDR3 DNA: TGCGCCAGCAGTCCTGGACAGGGCGGACAGCCCCAGCATTTT. Its translation is CASSPGQGGQPQHF.

The rearrangement joins TRBV12-3 or TRBV12-4 to TRBJ2-7, with a weak D call TRBD2 (6 bases). The CDR3 has 13 amino acids. Trimming removed 3 bases at V and 6 bases at J, with 12 bases between. CDR3 coding DNA: TGTGCCAGCAGTTTCAGGGACTTCAGCGAGCAGTACTTC. It codes for CASSFRDFSEQYF.

The rearrangement links TRBV7-9 to TRBJ1-1; D not resolved. V lost 5 bases and J 6 bases, leaving 19 bases between the germline ends. The CDR3 sequence is 15 residues long. Germline CDR1 reads SEHNR; CDR2 reads FQNEAQ (reference sequence). DNA for the CDR3: TGTGCCAGCAGCGCCGGATCACAGATCTCGTCTGAAGCTTTCTTT. Its translation: CASSAGSQISSEAFF.

The rearrangement joins TRBV28 to TRBJ2-7; 8 positions match TRBD1. The CDR3 length is 16 residues. Germline assignment: CDR1 MDHEN and CDR2 SYDVKM. Germline trimming cut 3 bases from V and 3 bases from J; bases unmatched to any gene: 10. CDR3 in DNA: TGTGCCAGCAGTTTTTTGGACAGGGCTGGGATCTACGAGCAGTACTTC. Translating it yields CASSFLDRAGIYEQYF.

The V call is TRBV11-2, the J call TRBJ2-3, with TRBD1 identical over 9 bases. From germline, CDR1 is SGHAT and CDR2 FQNNGV. The CDR3 has 16 residues. The V segment lost 2 bases and the J segment 3 bases; nucleotides outside the gene matches: 6. The CDR3 sequence: CASSLLGQGGTDTQYF. The CDR3 nucleotides are TGTGCCAGCAGCTTACTGGGACAGGGCGGTACAGATACGCAGTATTTT.

This clone was observed a single time. V and J are TRBV14 and TRBJ2-1; 8 bases match TRBD1. The CDR3 consists of 15 residues. Germline-derived CDR1 and CDR2 are SGHDN and FVKESK. Trimming cost V 1 base and J 8 bases; bases outside gene matches: 7. The DNA for the CDR3 is TGTGCCAGCAGCCAAGGGACAGGGCGAGTCGATGAGCAGTTCTTC. It is translated as CASSQGTGRVDEQFF.

V is TRBV5-1 and J is TRBJ2-7, with D possibly called TRBD1 or TRBD2 (6 bases each). There are 16 residues in the CDR3. The V end was cut by 0 bases, the J end by 2 bases, with 15 bases between. Germline V CDR1 and CDR2: SGHRS, YFSETQ. CDR3 protein: CASSLGQAGKTYEQYF. Written as DNA, the CDR3 is TGCGCCAGCAGCTTGGGACAGGCGGGAAAGACCTACGAGCAGTACTTC.

The chain is built from TRBV5-1 and TRBJ2-7; 7 bases fit TRBD2. The germline CDR1 and CDR2 sequences are SGHRS and YFSETQ. The CDR3 loop spans 15 amino acids. V lost 5 bases and J lost 3; bases outside the gene matches: 11. The CDR3 sequence is CASRPPGTNVYEQYF. CDR3 DNA sequence: TGCGCCAGCAGACCCCCTGGGACTAACGTCTACGAGCAGTACTTC.

The chain recombines TRBV7-9 with TRBJ1-1; tentative D call: TRBD1 (5 bases). This CDR3 contains 15 residues. Germline V gene data show CDR1 as SEHNR and CDR2 as FQNEAQ (reference sequence). Trimming stripped 5 bases from V and 0 bases from J, with 13 bases between. This CDR3 is CASSRAGGLNTEAFF. The CDR3 region has the DNA TGTGCCAGCAGCCGTGCGGGGGGATTGAACACTGAAGCTTTCTTT.

The V and J genes are TRBV11-2 and TRBJ2-1, with TRBD1 matching 8 bases. V shed 1 base, J shed 0 bases, and the junction held 2 bases outside the gene matches. Germline V gene lookup returns CDR1 SGHAT and CDR2 FQNNGV. This CDR3 is 16 amino acids long. The CDR3 sequence: CASSLGQGASYNEQFF. Written as DNA, the CDR3 is TGTGCCAGCAGCTTAGGCCAGGGGGCCTCCTACAATGAGCAGTTCTTC.

The genes are TRBV5-1 and TRBJ2-7; D is perhaps TRBD1 or TRBD2 (6 bases each). Germline V CDR1 and CDR2: SGHRS, YFSETQ. The CDR3 is made up of 16 amino acids. The germline V and J ends were trimmed by 4 bases and 2 bases, with 19 bases remaining between them. The CDR3 nucleotides are TGCGCCAGCAGCCGGGGGCATGAAGGGATAACCTACGAGCAGTACTTC. It is translated as CASSRGHEGITYEQYF.